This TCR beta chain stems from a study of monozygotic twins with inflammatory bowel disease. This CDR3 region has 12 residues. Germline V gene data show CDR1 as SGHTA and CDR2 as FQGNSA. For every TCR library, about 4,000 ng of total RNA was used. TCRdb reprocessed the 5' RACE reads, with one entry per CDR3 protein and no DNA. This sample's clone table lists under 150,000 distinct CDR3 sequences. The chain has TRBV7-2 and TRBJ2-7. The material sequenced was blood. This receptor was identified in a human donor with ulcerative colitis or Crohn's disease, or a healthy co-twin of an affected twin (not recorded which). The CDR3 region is CASSFQVEEQYF.